A selection of T cell receptor beta chains follows, all from one sample in a study of OX40 agonist ivuxolimab in advanced cancers. This table comes from immunoSEQ multiplex PCR, and its TCRdb copy is limited to in-frame clones, with some not included. Found here are roughly 80,000 clones, approximately 83% of them singletons; the top ten hold about 1.9%. The specimen was CD4+ or CD8+ T cells sorted from blood, collected in a trial of the OX40 agonist ivuxolimab. The receptors here all came from an adult with an advanced solid tumor such as melanoma, head and neck, liver or kidney cancer. Both conserved end residues are part of each CDR3. The order of the fields is D gene, V gene, clone size, J gene, CDR3 DNA, CDR3 protein. The D gene is left open where the match is weak. Clone size is given for some rows only: seen once, a few or many times, or a class if the clone is expanded.

-,TRBV7-2,-,TRBJ1-6,TGTGCCAGCAGCTTATCGGGGGGGCATTCACCCCTCCACTTT,CASSLSGGHSPLHF
-,TRBV27,-,TRBJ1-2,TGTGCCAGCAGTGATCTTAACTATGGCTACACCTTC,CASSDLNYGYTF
TRBD1,TRBV28,-,TRBJ1-1,TGTGCCAGCAGTTTATTCACCCGGCGGGACAGGGGTAAGAACACTGAAGCTTTCTTT,CASSLFTRRDRGKNTEAFF
-,TRBV5-1,-,TRBJ2-3,TGCGCCAGCAGCTTGGTACAGGCTACAGATACGCAGTATTTT,CASSLVQATDTQYF
-,TRBV6-1,-,TRBJ1-2,TGTGCCAGCTCAAGCTGGGACGGCAACTATGGCTACACCTTC,CASSSWDGNYGYTF
-,TRBV4-3,once,TRBJ2-3,TGCGCCAGCAGCCAAGATCAGGGGACAAGGACAGATACGCAGTATTTT,CASSQDQGTRTDTQYF
TRBD2,TRBV10-2,-,TRBJ2-1,TGCGCCAGCAGTAGCGGGACTTCCTACAATGAGCAGTTCTTC,CASSSGTSYNEQFF
-,TRBV6-1,-,TRBJ2-3,TGTGCCAGCAGTGAACGATGGAGGGGAGATACGCAGTATTTT,CASSERWRGDTQYF
-,TRBV2,-,TRBJ2-2,TGTGCCAGCAGTCAAGCGCTAGCGAACACCGGGGAGCTGTTTTTT,CASSQALANTGELFF
TRBD2,TRBV7-2,-,TRBJ2-5,TGTGCCAGCAGCTTAGGGCCTAGCGGGGGGGCTCTCCAAGAGACCCAGTACTTC,CASSLGPSGGALQETQYF
TRBD1,TRBV28,once,TRBJ2-1,TGTGCCATATGGGACAGATACAATGAGCAGTTCTTC,CAIWDRYNEQFF
-,TRBV21-1,-,TRBJ2-2,TGTGCCAGCAGCAAGTACAAGACAGTGTGTAAGTCAAACACCGGGGAGCTGTTTTTT,CASSKYKTVCKSNTGELFF
TRBD1,TRBV7-9,-,TRBJ1-1,TGTGCCAGCAGCTTACTACAGGGGATGAACACTGAAGCTTTCTTT,CASSLLQGMNTEAFF
TRBD2,TRBV7-9,-,TRBJ2-1,TGTGCCAGCAGCTATACAGTTCGGGCTAGCGGGAGAAACAATGAGCAGTTCTTC,CASSYTVRASGRNNEQFF
TRBD1,TRBV6-4,-,TRBJ1-4,TGTGCCAGCAGCCCAGGGGGCGCGGGTGAAAAACTGTTTTTT,CASSPGGAGEKLFF
-,TRBV27,-,TRBJ2-1,TGTGCCAGCAGTCCCTCCCTTAAACGGACGCGCCAGTTCTTC,CASSPSLKRTRQFF
-,TRBV29-1,-,TRBJ2-7,TGCAGCGTCGGCCGGGACACCGCAGGCGAGCAGTACTTC,CSVGRDTAGEQYF
TRBD1,TRBV2,-,TRBJ2-5,TGTGCCAGCAGCTTGGACAGGGGTAAGACCCAGTACTTC,CASSLDRGKTQYF
TRBD1,TRBV7-3,few,TRBJ1-6,TGTGCCAGCAGCTTAAAGGGCAGGGGGCATGGTTCACCCCTCCACTTT,CASSLKGRGHGSPLHF
TRBD1,TRBV5-4,-,TRBJ2-7,TGTGCCAGCAGCTTGAGACAGGGCCTGGACGAGCAGTACTTC,CASSLRQGLDEQYF
TRBD2,TRBV28,-,TRBJ2-1,TGTGCCAGCAGTTTATGGGCGGGAGTGGGTGGTGAGCAGTTCTTC,CASSLWAGVGGEQFF
-,TRBV7-2,-,TRBJ2-1,TGTGCCAGCAGGATCACAGCCCTCTCCTACAATGAGCAGTTCTTC,CASRITALSYNEQFF
TRBD2,TRBV28,-,TRBJ2-7,TGTGCCAGCACCCCACTAGCGGGAGTTTTCGAGCAGTACTTC,CASTPLAGVFEQYF
TRBD2,TRBV19,-,TRBJ2-7,TGTGCCAGTAGTATATATCTAGCGGGGTCCTACGAGCAGTACTTC,CASSIYLAGSYEQYF
TRBD2,TRBV9,once,TRBJ2-5,TGTGCCAGCTCCCGGACTAGCGGCTACCAAGAGACCCAGTACTTC,CASSRTSGYQETQYF
TRBD1,TRBV5-1,-,TRBJ2-2,TGCGCCAGCAGCTTGGCACAGGGGGCCGGGGAGCTGTTTTTT,CASSLAQGAGELFF
TRBD1,TRBV2,-,TRBJ1-1,TGTGCCAGCAGTTTGGCAGGGGGGAACACTGAAGCTTTCTTT,CASSLAGGNTEAFF
-,TRBV7-8,-,TRBJ2-1,TGTGCCAGCAGCTTAGTCCTGAACTCCTACAATGAGCAGTTCTTC,CASSLVLNSYNEQFF
-,TRBV11-2,once,TRBJ1-2,TGTGCCAGCAGCTTAGATCTCGGAGTAGGAAGGGGATCGTACTATGGCTACACCTTC,CASSLDLGVGRGSYYGYTF
TRBD1,TRBV7-9,-,TRBJ1-2,TGTGCCAGCAGCAGCCCGGGACGGACAGGGGGGAATTATGGCTACACCTTC,CASSSPGRTGGNYGYTF
TRBD1,TRBV7-9,once,TRBJ1-2,TGTGCCAGCAGCTTCGACAGGGCAGCAAACTATGGCTACACCTTC,CASSFDRAANYGYTF
TRBD2,TRBV7-2,-,TRBJ2-7,TGTGCCAGCAGCTCCACTAGCGGGGGCTCCTACGAGCAGTACTTC,CASSSTSGGSYEQYF
-,TRBV6-5,-,TRBJ1-5,TGTGCCAGCAGTCACAGGGATAGCAATCAGCCCCAGCATTTT,CASSHRDSNQPQHF